What follows are 20 T cell receptor beta chains derived from one specimen sequenced in a study of PD-1 blockade in classical Hodgkin lymphoma (TCRdb year 2020). The time point tag for this specimen amounts to: cycle 2 day 1 (C2D1) of nivolumab. All trial patients had relapsed after autologous stem cell transplantation, with cohorts A, B and C differing in prior brentuximab vedotin exposure. Library generation was performed with the immunoSEQ multiplex PCR assay. Not all clones reach the TCRdb copy of this immuneACCESS table, which keeps in-frame sequences only. Checked studies attribute under half of the gap to unresolved V genes and leave the rest unexplained. Here the sample has some 90,000 clones; about nine tenths occur a single time. The ten most abundant clones make up over 2% of the sample. The sample here was peripheral blood mononuclear cells (PBMCs), taken before the second cycle of nivolumab. The receptors stem from a human donor with classical Hodgkin lymphoma.

This chain connects TRBV27 to TRBJ2-1; 7 nucleotides agree with TRBD2. Trimming removed 3 bases from V and 9 bases from J; junction bases left unmatched: 5. Germline values: CDR1 MNHEY, CDR2 SMNVEV (reference sequence). CDR3 size: 13 residues. CDR3 nucleotides: TGTGCCAGCAGTTTGGGGGGGAGGGGTGAGCAGTTCTTC. Protein: CASSLGGRGEQFF.

This clone was counted once. This chain links TRBV2 with TRBJ2-5, with 8 bases aligning to TRBD1. Per germline, CDR1 SNHLY and CDR2 FYNNEI. With V trimmed by 1 base and J by 11 bases, 9 bases remained unmatched. The CDR3 spans 14 residues. The DNA of the CDR3 is TGTGCCAGCAGTGAAGGACAGGGGAGATTTAAGCAGTACTTC. Translated: CASSEGQGRFKQYF.

The J gene is TRBJ2-1, the V gene TRBV27; D remains unclear. V was shortened by 2 bases and J by 4 bases, with 15 bases between the two germline ends. The CDR3 spans 16 residues. Germline V gene lookup returns CDR1 MNHEY and CDR2 SMNVEV (reference sequence). CDR3 nucleotide sequence: TGTGCCAGCAGTTTAGAAGTTGGGTGGCGGTACAATGAGCAGTTCTTC. Protein product: CASSLEVGWRYNEQFF.

This clone was detected a few times. The chain uses TRBV6-6 and TRBJ1-2; 7 bases line up with TRBD1. The trim removed 6 bases at V and 4 bases at J, leaving 5 bases unmatched. CDR1 and CDR2 from the germline V gene are MNHNY and SVGAGI (reference sequence). The CDR3 spans 13 residues. The CDR3: CASRSQGPYGYTF. The CDR3 DNA sequence: TGTGCCAGCAGGTCACAGGGGCCCTATGGCTACACCTTC.

The chain couples TRBV15 to TRBJ2-3; 8 positions agree with TRBD1. V trimming: 6 bases; J trimming: 6 bases; junction bases outside the gene matches: 5. Germline V gene lookup returns CDR1 LNHNV and CDR2 YYDKDF (reference sequence). The CDR3 loop spans 13 amino acids. CDR3 nucleotides: TGTGCCACCAGGGCGACAGGGGCGGATACGCAGTATTTT. It is translated as CATRATGADTQYF.

In this sample, this clone turned up a few times. The chain recombines TRBV28 with TRBJ1-5, with D uncertain. This CDR3 spans 13 amino acids. V was cut by 10 bases and J by 7 bases, with 17 bases left in between. Looked up from germline, CDR1 is MDHEN and CDR2 is SYDVKM. Written as DNA, the CDR3 is TGTGCCACCCTATTGACTCCGGGGCAGCCCCAGCATTTT. It codes for CATLLTPGQPQHF.

The genes are TRBV27 and TRBJ1-2; D unclear. This CDR3 region has 13 residues. The V gene lost 2 bases and the J gene lost 9 bases, with 13 bases spanning the gap. Germline V CDR1 and CDR2: MNHEY, SMNVEV (reference sequence). The CDR3 DNA sequence: TGTGCCAGCAGTTTACCCGGTCGGGGAAGCTACACCTTC. Translated: CASSLPGRGSYTF.

The chain links TRBV28 to TRBJ2-7; D not certain. V was cut by 7 bases and J by 4 bases, with 8 bases left in between. CDR1 and CDR2 from the germline V gene are MDHEN and SYDVKM. This CDR3 has 11 amino acids. The CDR3 DNA follows: TGTGCCAGCACAACGACTTACGAGCAGTACTTC. This gives the protein CASTTTYEQYF.

This clone appeared once. The V gene is TRBV6-6, the J gene TRBJ1-1, with 7 nucleotides matching TRBD1. The V and J ends lost 7 bases and 0 bases, in that order; junction bases with no gene match: 8. This CDR3 region has 15 residues. In germline, CDR1 is MNHNY, CDR2 SVGAGI (reference sequence). Here the CDR3 DNA reads TGTGCCAGCATGAAAGGACAGGCCATGAACACTGAAGCTTTCTTT. This gives the protein CASMKGQAMNTEAFF.

The chain carries TRBV5-1 and TRBJ2-7, with TRBD1 identical over 7 bases. CDR1 is SGHRS and CDR2 is YFSETQ in the germline V gene. This CDR3 has 14 amino acids. V lost 9 bases to trimming and J lost 2 bases; unmatched junction nucleotides: 11. The CDR3 region has the DNA TGCGCCAATCTGGACCGGGACAGAACCTACGAGCAGTACTTC. It specifies CANLDRDRTYEQYF.

This chain joins TRBV5-1 and TRBJ1-2; 8 bases agree with TRBD1. Germline loops: CDR1 SGHRS, CDR2 YFSETQ. The CDR3 has 15 amino acids. V gave up 3 bases and J gave up 4 bases; unmatched junction bases: 8. The CDR3 DNA reads TGCGCCAGCAGCTCCGAGCCCGGGACAGGCTATGGCTACACCTTC. Translated, it gives CASSSEPGTGYGYTF.

The chain carries TRBV7-8 and TRBJ2-1; possible D gene TRBD2, 6 bases. The CDR3 runs 12 residues. V lost 3 bases, J lost 9 bases, and 9 bases lay in between. The V gene's germline CDR1 is SGHVS and CDR2 FQNEAQ. The CDR3: CASSLDSGEQFF. CDR3 nucleotide sequence: TGTGCCAGCAGCTTGGATAGCGGTGAGCAGTTCTTC.

The chain recombines TRBV19 with TRBJ1-1, with a weak D call TRBD1 (5 bases). The CDR3 is made up of 16 amino acids. The V end lost 6 bases, the J end lost 0 bases, and 17 bases lay between the germline ends. Germline V gene lookup returns CDR1 LNHDA and CDR2 SQIVND (reference sequence). CDR3 sequence: CASRPRTWGLNTEAFF. The CDR3 DNA is TGTGCCAGTAGACCCCGGACATGGGGTCTGAACACTGAAGCTTTCTTT.

This chain joins TRBV5-5 and TRBJ1-4; possibly TRBD1 for D (6 bases). The CDR3 length is 15 residues. Germline V lookup: CDR1 SGHKS, CDR2 YYEKEE (reference sequence). Trimming shortened V by 2 bases and J by 7 bases, and 15 bases separated the two germline ends. The CDR3 loop reads CASSFSSVQGEKLFF. The CDR3 DNA sequence: TGTGCCAGCAGCTTTTCGAGCGTACAGGGTGAAAAACTGTTTTTT. Together with reference TRBV5-5 and TRBJ1-4, the CDR3 gives the full variable domain: DAGVTQSPTHLIKTRGQQVTLRCSPISGHKSVSWYQQVLGQGPQFIFQYYEKEERGRGNFPDRFSARQFPNYSSELNVNALLLGDSALYLCASSFSSVQGEKLFFGSGTQLSVL.

The gene calls are TRBV7-3 and TRBJ2-1; TRBD2 is a possible D gene (5 bases). The CDR3 loop spans 14 amino acids. V was trimmed by 4 bases and J by 9 bases, leaving 16 bases between them. Germline values: CDR1 SGHTA, CDR2 FQGTGA. CDR3: CASSSSPGTIEQFF. Written as DNA, the CDR3 is TGTGCCAGCAGCTCGTCCCCGGGAACAATTGAGCAGTTCTTC.

The V call is TRBV4-1, the J call TRBJ2-7, with TRBD2 matching 7 bases. The trim removed 4 bases at V and 0 bases at J, leaving 3 bases unmatched. Germline loops: CDR1 MGHRA, CDR2 YSYEKL. The CDR3 consists of 14 residues. The CDR3 region has the DNA TGCGCCAGCAGCCTAGCGGGCGTCTCCTACGAGCAGTACTTC. This sequence encodes CASSLAGVSYEQYF.

The chain employs TRBV14 and TRBJ2-5, with D possibly being TRBD2 (6 bases). Germline V gives CDR1 SGHDN, CDR2 FVKESK. Trimming removed 0 bases from V and 5 bases from J, with 7 bases in between. There are 13 residues in the CDR3. CDR3 residues: CASSQEGRETQYF. The CDR3 bases are TGTGCCAGCAGCCAAGAAGGGAGGGAGACCCAGTACTTC.

The CDR3 sequence is CASSLDQGWGGTEAFF. In nucleotides, the CDR3 is TGTGCCAGCAGCTTGGATCAGGGGTGGGGCGGCACTGAAGCTTTCTTT. The chain is built from TRBV5-6 and TRBJ1-1, with D maybe TRBD1 (6 bases). V lost 0 bases to trimming and J lost 4 bases, with 16 bases between them. This CDR3 has 16 residues. Germline lookup yields CDR1 SGHDT and CDR2 YYEEEE.

This clone was found once. V gene TRBV5-1 combines with J gene TRBJ1-5; D unclear. Per the germline V gene, CDR1 is SGHRS and CDR2 is YFSETQ. Trimming removed 0 bases at V and 6 bases at J, with 13 bases between. This CDR3 spans 15 amino acids. CDR3 region: CASSLGVGVGQPQHF. CDR3 sequence (DNA): TGCGCCAGCAGCTTGGGGGTGGGAGTAGGTCAGCCCCAGCATTTT.

The V gene is TRBV28, the J gene TRBJ1-4, with 7 bases identical to TRBD1. V shed 5 bases, J shed 4 bases, and the junction held 7 bases outside the gene matches. Germline-derived CDR1 and CDR2 are MDHEN and SYDVKM. This CDR3 is 15 amino acids long. The CDR3: CASSTGAMGNEKLFF. Written as DNA, the CDR3 is TGTGCCAGCAGTACAGGGGCTATGGGTAATGAAAAACTGTTTTTT.